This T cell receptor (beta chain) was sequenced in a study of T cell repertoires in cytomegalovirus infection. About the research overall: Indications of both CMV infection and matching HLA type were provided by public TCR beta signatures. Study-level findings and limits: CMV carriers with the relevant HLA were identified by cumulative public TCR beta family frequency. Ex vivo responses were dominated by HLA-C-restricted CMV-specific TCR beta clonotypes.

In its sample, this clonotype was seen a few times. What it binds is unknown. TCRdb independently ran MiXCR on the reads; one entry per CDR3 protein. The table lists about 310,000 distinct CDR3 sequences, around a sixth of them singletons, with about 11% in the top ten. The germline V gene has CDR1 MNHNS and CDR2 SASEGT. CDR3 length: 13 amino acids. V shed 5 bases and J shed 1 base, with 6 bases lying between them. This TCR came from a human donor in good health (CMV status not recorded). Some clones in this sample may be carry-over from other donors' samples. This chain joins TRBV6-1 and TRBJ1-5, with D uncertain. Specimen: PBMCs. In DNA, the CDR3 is TGTGCCAGCAGTAAGGAAAGCAATCAGCCCCAGCATTTT. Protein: CASSKESNQPQHF.